This is a list of T cell receptor beta chains from one sample in a study of blood T cell repertoires in COVID-19. Clones were read by immunoSEQ multiplex PCR, and TCRdb kept only the in-frame ones, dropping some. The sample gives about 280,000 clones, just under 90% of which show up once; approximately 2% is in the top ten. Sequences were obtained from PBMCs or T cells enriched from blood (not recorded which). The receptors derive from a woman aged 60 to 75 who had recovered from COVID-19. Both conserved end residues are part of each CDR3. The D gene is left open where the match is weak. Expanded clones are given a class, and other clones once, few, many or no size at all.

CATSEFSGGSRTGELFF,TGTGCCACCAGTGAATTCTCGGGGGGCTCTCGAACCGGGGAGCTGTTTTTT,NA,NA,TRBV24-1,TRBJ2-2
CASRQGLNTEAFF,TGTGCCAGCCGACAGGGGCTGAACACTGAAGCTTTCTTT,NA,TRBD1,TRBV28,TRBJ1-1
CASGTGETYNEQFF,TGCGCCAGCGGGACAGGGGAAACCTACAATGAGCAGTTCTTC,NA,TRBD1,TRBV5-1,TRBJ2-1
CAWSRSGTEAFF,TGTGCCTGGAGCAGATCGGGCACTGAAGCTTTCTTT,NA,NA,TRBV30,TRBJ1-1
CASSLTRADTQYF,TGTGCCAGCAGCTTAACCCGCGCAGATACGCAGTATTTT,NA,NA,TRBV7-3,TRBJ2-3
CASSPPTGMDTEAFF,TGTGCCAGCAGTCCACCGACGGGGATGGACACTGAAGCTTTCTTT,once,NA,TRBV28,TRBJ1-1
CASSLLAGTGELFF,TGTGCCAGCAGCTTACTAGCGGGAACCGGGGAGCTGTTTTTT,NA,TRBD2,TRBV11-2,TRBJ2-2
CASRSPGETQYF,TGTGCCAGCAGGTCGCCGGGGGAGACCCAGTACTTC,NA,NA,TRBV6-5,TRBJ2-5
CATSSGLNTGELFF,TGTGCCACGTCCTCTGGGCTGAACACCGGGGAGCTGTTTTTT,NA,NA,TRBV2,TRBJ2-2
CAPESWLAGGPTSYNEQFF,TGTGCCCCCGAGTCCTGGCTAGCGGGAGGACCGACCTCCTACAATGAGCAGTTCTTC,NA,TRBD2,TRBV19,TRBJ2-1
CASSFARGPGEQFF,TGTGCCAGCAGCTTCGCCAGGGGGCCGGGGGAGCAGTTCTTC,NA,TRBD1,TRBV7-9,TRBJ2-1
CAISETGYTGELFF,TGTGCCATCAGTGAGACAGGGTACACCGGGGAGCTGTTTTTT,NA,NA,TRBV10-3,TRBJ2-2
CATSRDAGGNTGELFF,TGTGCCACCAGCAGGGACGCGGGAGGGAACACCGGGGAGCTGTTTTTT,NA,TRBD2,TRBV15,TRBJ2-2
CASSSGTSVINEKLFF,TGTGCCAGCAGCTCTGGGACATCGGTTATTAATGAAAAACTGTTTTTT,once,NA,TRBV7-9,TRBJ1-4
CASSLSGVRDFQYF,TGTGCCAGCAGCCTTTCTGGAGTTAGAGACTTTCAGTACTTC,NA,NA,TRBV7-9,TRBJ2-7
CASSLRGPHSGNTIYF,TGCGCCAGCAGCTTGAGGGGGCCCCATTCTGGAAACACCATATATTTT,NA,TRBD1,TRBV5-1,TRBJ1-3
CSAGTSGNTGELFF,TGCAGCGCCGGGACTAGCGGGAACACCGGGGAGCTGTTTTTT,NA,TRBD2,TRBV29-1,TRBJ2-2
CAISDRAGGPYEQYF,TGTGCCATCAGTGATCGGGCGGGGGGGCCCTACGAGCAGTACTTC,NA,TRBD2,TRBV10-3,TRBJ2-7